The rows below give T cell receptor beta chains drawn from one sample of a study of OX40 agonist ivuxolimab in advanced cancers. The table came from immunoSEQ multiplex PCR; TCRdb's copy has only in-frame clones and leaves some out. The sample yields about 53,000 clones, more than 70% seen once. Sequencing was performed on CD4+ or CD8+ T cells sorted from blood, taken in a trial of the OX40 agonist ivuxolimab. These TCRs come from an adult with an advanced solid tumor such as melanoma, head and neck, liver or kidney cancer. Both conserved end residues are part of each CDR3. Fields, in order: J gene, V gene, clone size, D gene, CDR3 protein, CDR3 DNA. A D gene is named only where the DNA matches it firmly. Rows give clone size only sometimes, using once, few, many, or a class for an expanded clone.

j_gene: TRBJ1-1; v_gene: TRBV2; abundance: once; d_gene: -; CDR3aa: CASKLAPAITEAFF; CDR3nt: TGTGCCAGCAAGCTGGCGCCGGCGATCACTGAAGCTTTCTTT
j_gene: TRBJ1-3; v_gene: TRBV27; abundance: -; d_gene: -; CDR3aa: CASSLRGASGNTIYF; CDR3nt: TGTGCCAGCAGTTTAAGGGGGGCGTCCGGAAACACCATATATTTT
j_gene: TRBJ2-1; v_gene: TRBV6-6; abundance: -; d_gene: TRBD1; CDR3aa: CASSYSRDREHNEQFF; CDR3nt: TGTGCCAGCAGTTACTCCCGGGACAGGGAACACAATGAGCAGTTCTTC
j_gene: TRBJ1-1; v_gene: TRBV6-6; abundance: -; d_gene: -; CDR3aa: CASSGSTEAFF; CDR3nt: TGTGCCAGCAGTGGTAGCACTGAAGCTTTCTTT
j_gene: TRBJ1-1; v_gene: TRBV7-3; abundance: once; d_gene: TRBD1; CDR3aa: CASSLIGQGNTEAFF; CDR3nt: TGTGCCAGCAGCTTAATCGGACAGGGGAACACTGAAGCTTTCTTT
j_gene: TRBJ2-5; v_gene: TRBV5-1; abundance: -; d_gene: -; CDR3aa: CASSLGQETETQYF; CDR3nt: TGCGCCAGCAGCTTGGGACAGGAGACAGAGACCCAGTACTTC
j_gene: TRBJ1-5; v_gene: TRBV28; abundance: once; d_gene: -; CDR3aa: CASNRVNQPQHF; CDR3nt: TGTGCCAGCAACAGGGTTAATCAGCCCCAGCATTTT
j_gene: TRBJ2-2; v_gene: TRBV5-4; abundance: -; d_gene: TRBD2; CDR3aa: CASSLDGTSGSGELFF; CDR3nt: TGTGCCAGCAGCTTGGATGGGACTAGCGGTTCCGGGGAGCTGTTTTTT
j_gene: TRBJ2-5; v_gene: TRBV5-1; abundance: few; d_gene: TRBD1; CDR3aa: CASSPGQEGETQYF; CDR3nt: TGCGCCAGCAGCCCGGGACAGGAGGGGGAGACCCAGTACTTC
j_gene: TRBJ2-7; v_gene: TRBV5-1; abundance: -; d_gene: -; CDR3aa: CASSPGQEGGEQYF; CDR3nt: TGCGCCAGCAGCCCAGGACAGGAGGGGGGGGAGCAGTACTTC
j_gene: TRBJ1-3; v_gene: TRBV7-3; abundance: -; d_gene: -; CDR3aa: CASSLTGSSSGNTIYF; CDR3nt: TGTGCCAGCAGCTTAACAGGATCCAGCTCTGGAAACACCATATATTTT
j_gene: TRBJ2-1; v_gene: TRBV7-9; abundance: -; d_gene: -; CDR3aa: CASSEWRLSSYNEQFF; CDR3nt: TGTGCCAGCAGCGAGTGGCGTCTGAGCTCCTACAATGAGCAGTTCTTC
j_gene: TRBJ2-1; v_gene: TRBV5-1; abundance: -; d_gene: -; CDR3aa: CASSTQGGGVNEQFF; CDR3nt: TGCGCCAGCAGCACCCAGGGGGGAGGTGTCAATGAGCAGTTCTTC
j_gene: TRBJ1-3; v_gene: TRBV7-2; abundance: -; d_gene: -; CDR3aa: CASSLGPNYGNTIYF; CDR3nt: TGTGCCAGCAGCTTAGGCCCAAACTATGGAAACACCATATATTTT
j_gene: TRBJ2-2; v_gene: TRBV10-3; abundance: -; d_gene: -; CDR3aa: CAIGTNTGELFF; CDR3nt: TGTGCCATCGGAACGAACACCGGGGAGCTGTTTTTT
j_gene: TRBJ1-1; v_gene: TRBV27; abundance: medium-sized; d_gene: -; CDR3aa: CASTVGGGRTEAFF; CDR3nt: TGTGCCAGCACCGTAGGGGGGGGCCGGACTGAAGCTTTCTTT
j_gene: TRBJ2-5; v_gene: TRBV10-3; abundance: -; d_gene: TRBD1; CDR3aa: CAISSGGVETQYF; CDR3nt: TGTGCCATCAGCTCAGGGGGCGTTGAGACCCAGTACTTC
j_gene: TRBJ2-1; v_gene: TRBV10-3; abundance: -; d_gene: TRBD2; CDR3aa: CAISARTSGNAMGYNEQFF; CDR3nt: TGTGCCATCAGTGCCCGGACTAGCGGGAATGCCATGGGCTACAATGAGCAGTTCTTC
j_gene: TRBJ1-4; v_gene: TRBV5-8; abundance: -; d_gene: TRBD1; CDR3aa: CASSSGTGVDEKLFF; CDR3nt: TGTGCCAGCAGCTCGGGTACAGGGGTGGATGAAAAACTGTTTTTT
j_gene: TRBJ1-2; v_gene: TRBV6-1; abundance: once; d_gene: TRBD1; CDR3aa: CASSVGTGNGNYGYTF; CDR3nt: TGTGCCAGCAGTGTAGGGACAGGGAACGGGAACTATGGCTACACCTTC
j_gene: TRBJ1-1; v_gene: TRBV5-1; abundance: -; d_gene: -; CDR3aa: CASSLGGPGTEAFF; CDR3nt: TGCGCCAGCAGCTTGGGGGGGCCTGGGACTGAAGCTTTCTTT
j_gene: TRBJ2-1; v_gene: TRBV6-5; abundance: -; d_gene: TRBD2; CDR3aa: CASSPGRGGRGEQFF; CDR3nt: TGTGCCAGCAGCCCAGGGCGGGGGGGCCGCGGTGAGCAGTTCTTC